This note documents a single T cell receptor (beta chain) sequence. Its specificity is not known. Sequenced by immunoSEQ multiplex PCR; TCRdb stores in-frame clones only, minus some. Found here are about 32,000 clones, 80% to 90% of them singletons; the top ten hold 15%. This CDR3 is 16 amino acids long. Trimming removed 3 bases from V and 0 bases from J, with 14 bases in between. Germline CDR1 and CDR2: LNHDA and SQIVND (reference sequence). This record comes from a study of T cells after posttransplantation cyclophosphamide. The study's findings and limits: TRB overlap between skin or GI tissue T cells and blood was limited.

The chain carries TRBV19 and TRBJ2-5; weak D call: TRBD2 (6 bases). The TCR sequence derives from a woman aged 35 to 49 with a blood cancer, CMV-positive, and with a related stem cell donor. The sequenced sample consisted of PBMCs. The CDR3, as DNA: TGTGCCAGTAGTATGGGTGGGGGGACCTACCAAGAGACCCAGTACTTC. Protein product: CASSMGGGTYQETQYF.